The TCR beta chain under discussion was sequenced for a study of shared clonotypes between healthy human individuals. Study-level findings and limits: Sampling involved blood alone; tissue repertoires likely differ.

Details on this clone: What it recognizes is unknown.

V lost 5 bases to trimming and J lost 0 bases, with 8 bases between them. CDR3 length equals 14 residues. Germline CDR1 LNHDA, CDR2 SQIVND (reference sequence). Measured with immunoSEQ multiplex PCR; TCRdb has only the in-frame clones, and not every one. Of over a million clones in the sample, approximately 76% are singletons; the top ten hold around 1.5%. Participating donors were healthy, HIV-negative adults free of recent acute infections or vaccinations. The clonotype was recovered from a man younger than 35 in good health. The chain couples TRBV19 to TRBJ1-3; D remains ambiguous. Sequenced: memory CD4+ T cells sorted from blood. As for subset: CD45RA-negative fraction. This CDR3 is CASSAGDSGNTIYF. CDR3 nucleotides: TGTGCCAGTAGTGCGGGTGACTCTGGAAACACCATATATTTT.